The 10 T cell receptor beta chains in this list originate from one sample, sequenced in a study of T cell clonality in common variable immunodeficiency. General study results and limits: Fewer deletions and N-nucleotide insertions were reportedly seen in common variable immunodeficiency TCR beta sequences.

No antigen has been identified for these receptors. TCRdb keeps only in-frame clones here, not all; method: immunoSEQ multiplex PCR. The sample offers around 20,000 clones and no singletons, the top ten holding over 2%. Source material: peripheral blood mononuclear cells. Receptors originate from a human donor with common variable immunodeficiency.

This clone was detected ten times or more. The missing CDR3 end, 3 residues past where the read stops, is filled in from the germline J gene. This chain connects TRBV5-1 to TRBJ2-4, with 11 positions matching TRBD2. From germline, CDR1 is SGHRS and CDR2 YFSETQ. V shed 6 bases, J shed 8 bases, and the junction held 10 bases outside the gene matches. The CDR3 loop spans 15 amino acids. The covered CDR3 bases are TGCGCCAGCACCTGGGCTAGCGGGGGGTTAGACATT. Protein sequence: CASTWASGGLDI. The full CDR3 is CASTWASGGLDIQYF. Variable domain in full (rest from reference TRBV5-1 and TRBJ2-4): KAGVTQTPRYLIKTRGQQVTLSCSPISGHRSVSWYQQTPGQGLQFLFEYFSETQRNKGNFPGRFSGRQFSNSRSEMNVSTLELGDSALYLCASTWASGGLDIQYFGAGTRLSVL.

Worth noting for this clone: A much larger clone differs by one base, so this may be a read error. The read halts 3 residues ahead of the CDR3 end, with the missing end drawn from the germline J gene. Distinct nucleotide sequences in the sample also encode this CDR3. V is TRBV6-1 and J is TRBJ2-4, with 8 bases identical to TRBD2. Losses at the gene ends were 3 bases for V and 3 bases for J; bases not matched to a gene: 4. This CDR3 is built from 15 residues. Germline V gene data show CDR1 as MNHNS and CDR2 as SASEGT. Incomplete CDR3 DNA: TGTGCCAGCAGTGACGGGGGGGTAGTCAAAAACATT. This sequence encodes CASSDGGVVKNI. The whole CDR3 sequence is CASSDGGVVKNIQYF.

This clone was recorded many times. The read ends 3 residues early relative to the CDR3; the germline J gene fills the gap. V usage is TRBV14 and J usage is TRBJ2-3, with unresolved D. V was pared by 3 bases and J by 2 bases, with 9 bases between. This CDR3 region has 14 residues. Germline CDR1 is SGHDN and CDR2 is FVKESK. This chain's CDR3 is CASSHRVNTDTQYF. The covered CDR3 bases are TGTGCCAGCAGCCATAGAGTAAACACAGATACG.

This clone occurred many times. This CDR3 is CASSSPFGQGAWGYTF. The sequenced part of the CDR3 DNA is TGTGCCAGCAGTTCCCCTTTCGGCCAGGGGGCATGGGGC. The chain recombines TRBV28 with TRBJ1-2, with 8 bases fitting TRBD1. The read finishes 3 residues shy of the CDR3 end, and the germline J gene is used to complete it. The CDR3 consists of 16 residues. Germline-derived CDR1 and CDR2 are MDHEN and SYDVKM.

This clone was seen more than once but under ten times. The missing CDR3 end, 3 residues past where the read stops, is filled in from the germline J gene. This chain links TRBV5-1 with TRBJ1-2, with 7 bases matching TRBD1. From germline, CDR1 is SGHRS and CDR2 YFSETQ. The CDR3 runs to 18 residues. V dropped 2 bases and J dropped 6; count of bases not matched to a gene: 19. Incomplete CDR3 DNA: TGCGCCAGCAGCTTCCGTATACCGCAACCAGGGGGAAGTGATGGC. Encoded protein: CASSFRIPQPGGSDG. The CDR3 as a whole reads CASSFRIPQPGGSDGYTF.

In this sample, this clone turned up many times. The read falls 3 residues short of the CDR3 end, and the missing part is taken from the germline J gene. The chain recombines TRBV5-1 with TRBJ1-1; D is uncertain. V was clipped by 0 bases and J by 1 base, with 7 bases between them. Germline CDR1 and CDR2: SGHRS and YFSETQ. The CDR3 runs 14 residues. The CDR3 DNA, read in part, is TGCGCCAGCAGCTTGGATCCTTCGAACACTGAA. It codes for CASSLDPSNTE. The whole CDR3 sequence reads CASSLDPSNTEAFF.

The sample holds many counts of this clone. Read data end 3 residues before the CDR3 end; the end is taken from the germline J gene. V is TRBV11-2 and J is TRBJ2-5; possibly TRBD1 for D (6 bases). Trimming removed 5 bases from V and 5 bases from J, with 18 bases in between. Germline V gene data show CDR1 as SGHAT and CDR2 as FQNNGV. This CDR3 is 15 amino acids long. The CDR3 is CASSPRIGGWETQYF. The sequenced part of the CDR3 DNA is TGTGCCAGCAGCCCCCGGATAGGGGGATGGGAGACC.

This clone appeared many times. The read finishes 3 residues shy of the CDR3 end, and the germline J gene is used to complete it. The chain is built from TRBV2 and TRBJ2-7; the match to TRBD2 covers 8 bases. The germline V gene encodes CDR1 SNHLY and CDR2 FYNNEI. Unmatched junction bases numbered 4, after V lost 3 bases and J lost 0 bases. The CDR3 has 15 amino acids. This CDR3 reads CASSEVAGSSYEQYF. The sequenced part of the CDR3 DNA is TGTGCCAGCAGTGAGGTAGCGGGGAGCTCCTACGAG.

This clone was detected ten times or more. The read terminates 3 residues ahead of where the CDR3 ends, so the germline J gene completes it. The V and J genes are TRBV9 and TRBJ2-7, with 7 nucleotides matching TRBD1. The CDR3 length is 14 residues. Germline V gene lookup returns CDR1 SGDLS and CDR2 YYNGEE. The V gene end was trimmed by 2 bases and the J gene end by 3 bases; junction bases not matched to a gene: 5. The CDR3 reads CASSVGGQNYEQYF. CDR3 DNA (partial): TGTGCCAGCAGCGTTGGGGGACAGAACTACGAG.

This clone has at least ten counts. The read terminates 3 residues ahead of where the CDR3 ends, so the germline J gene completes it. The chain uses TRBV20-1 and TRBJ2-5; 11 bases fit TRBD1. The CDR3 loop spans 15 amino acids. CDR1 is DFQATT, CDR2 SNEGSKA, per germline (reference sequence). The junction had 8 bases not matched to a gene; V was cut back by 5 bases and J by 3 bases. CDR3 DNA, as far as it was read: TGCAGTGCTTTCCTAGGACAGGGGGCGAAAGAGACC. This codes for CSAFLGQGAKET. In full, the CDR3 is CSAFLGQGAKETQYF.